The TCR beta chain described here comes from a study of monozygotic twins with inflammatory bowel disease. Using the 5' RACE reads, TCRdb records one entry per CDR3 protein without DNA. The table for this sample gives a few hundred thousand distinct CDR3 sequences. There are 12 residues in the CDR3. Researchers isolated total RNA from whole blood without sorting T cells. This receptor was taken from a human donor with ulcerative colitis or Crohn's disease, or a healthy co-twin of an affected twin (not recorded which). This sequence joins TRBV12-3 or TRBV12-4 and TRBJ2-4; TCRdb proposes TRBD1, but this gene call is untestable without DNA. What was sequenced was blood. The CDR3 loop reads CASTLQGSIQYF.